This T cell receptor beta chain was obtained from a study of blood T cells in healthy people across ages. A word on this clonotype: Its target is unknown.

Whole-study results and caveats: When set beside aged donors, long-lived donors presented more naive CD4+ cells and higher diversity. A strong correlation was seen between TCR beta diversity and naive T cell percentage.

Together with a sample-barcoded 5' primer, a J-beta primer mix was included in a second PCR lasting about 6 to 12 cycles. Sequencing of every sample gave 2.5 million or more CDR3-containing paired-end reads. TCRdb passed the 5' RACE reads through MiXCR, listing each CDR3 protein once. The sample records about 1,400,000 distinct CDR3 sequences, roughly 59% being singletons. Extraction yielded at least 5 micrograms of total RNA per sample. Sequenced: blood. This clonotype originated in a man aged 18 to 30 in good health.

Here the CDR3 reads CASSGATGYGYTF. As DNA, the CDR3 is TGTGCCAGCAGTGGGGCTACCGGCTATGGCTACACCTTC. V gene TRBV6-5 combines with J gene TRBJ1-2; D is possibly TRBD1 (5 bases). CDR1 MNHEY and CDR2 SVGAGI come from the germline V gene. CDR3 length: 13 amino acids. V lost 5 bases and J 4 bases, leaving 11 bases between the germline ends.